The rows below give T cell receptor beta chains drawn from one sample of a study of blood T cell repertoires in COVID-19. The protocol was immunoSEQ multiplex PCR, while the TCRdb copy is restricted to in-frame clones and leaves out a portion. This sample carries over 150,000 clones, just over 85% of them seen once, and the ten largest clones take about 7%. Sample: peripheral blood. The receptors were sampled from a man aged 50 to 59 with active or convalescent COVID-19. Both conserved end residues are part of each CDR3. The order of the fields is clone size, V gene, D gene, J gene, CDR3 protein, CDR3 DNA. A D gene is named only where the DNA matches it firmly. Part of the rows lack a size; the others show once, few, many or a class for expanded clones.

abundance: NA; v_gene: TRBV7-9; d_gene: NA; j_gene: TRBJ2-5; CDR3aa: CAIPGAGSLAQYF; CDR3nt: TGTGCGATCCCGGGAGCGGGCTCCTTGGCCCAGTACTTC
abundance: NA; v_gene: TRBV7-2; d_gene: TRBD2; j_gene: TRBJ2-2; CDR3aa: CASSPGGRGGVNTGELFF; CDR3nt: TGTGCCAGCAGCCCCGGGGGGCGCGGGGGGGTGAACACCGGGGAGCTGTTTTTT
abundance: NA; v_gene: TRBV10-2; d_gene: TRBD2; j_gene: TRBJ2-1; CDR3aa: CASSRLAGVRYDEQFF; CDR3nt: TGCGCCAGCAGTCGACTAGCGGGAGTTCGGTACGATGAGCAGTTCTTC
abundance: NA; v_gene: TRBV5-4; d_gene: NA; j_gene: TRBJ2-7; CDR3aa: CASSTRDISYEQYF; CDR3nt: TGTGCCAGCAGCACCCGGGACATCTCCTACGAGCAGTACTTC
abundance: NA; v_gene: TRBV29-1; d_gene: TRBD1; j_gene: TRBJ2-3; CDR3aa: CSVEEGQENTDTQYF; CDR3nt: TGCAGCGTTGAAGAGGGACAGGAGAACACAGATACGCAGTATTTT
abundance: NA; v_gene: TRBV27; d_gene: TRBD1; j_gene: TRBJ1-1; CDR3aa: CASTSVTRGRRANTEAFF; CDR3nt: TGTGCCAGCACCTCTGTTACCAGGGGGCGCAGGGCGAACACTGAAGCTTTCTTT
abundance: NA; v_gene: TRBV19; d_gene: TRBD1; j_gene: TRBJ1-1; CDR3aa: CASSTGGGRTEAFF; CDR3nt: TGTGCCAGTAGTACAGGGGGCGGTCGAACTGAAGCTTTCTTT
abundance: NA; v_gene: TRBV5-4; d_gene: TRBD1; j_gene: TRBJ1-2; CDR3aa: CASSPTGQENYGYTF; CDR3nt: TGTGCCAGCAGCCCTACGGGACAGGAAAACTATGGCTACACCTTC
abundance: once; v_gene: TRBV28; d_gene: TRBD2; j_gene: TRBJ2-1; CDR3aa: CASSPLAGGPRLYNEQFF; CDR3nt: TGTGCCAGCAGCCCACTAGCGGGAGGGCCCCGTCTCTACAATGAGCAGTTCTTC
abundance: NA; v_gene: TRBV29-1; d_gene: NA; j_gene: TRBJ2-2; CDR3aa: CSVEQRAYTGELFF; CDR3nt: TGCAGCGTTGAACAGCGGGCCTACACCGGGGAGCTGTTTTTT
abundance: NA; v_gene: TRBV5-5; d_gene: NA; j_gene: TRBJ1-1; CDR3aa: CASSRDIWNTEAFF; CDR3nt: TGTGCCAGCAGCAGGGACATTTGGAACACTGAAGCTTTCTTT
abundance: NA; v_gene: TRBV28; d_gene: TRBD1; j_gene: TRBJ1-1; CDR3aa: CASSRQGNTEAFF; CDR3nt: TGTGCCAGCAGTCGACAGGGGAACACTGAAGCTTTCTTT
abundance: NA; v_gene: TRBV19; d_gene: NA; j_gene: TRBJ2-7; CDR3aa: CASSIGNRIYEQYF; CDR3nt: TGTGCCAGTAGTATAGGGAACAGGATCTACGAGCAGTACTTC
abundance: NA; v_gene: TRBV4-3; d_gene: NA; j_gene: TRBJ2-1; CDR3aa: CASSQDPFSSYNEQFF; CDR3nt: TGCGCCAGCAGCCAAGATCCCTTTAGCTCCTACAATGAGCAGTTCTTC
abundance: once; v_gene: TRBV14; d_gene: NA; j_gene: TRBJ2-5; CDR3aa: CASSHQQAWETQYF; CDR3nt: TGTGCCAGCAGCCACCAGCAGGCGTGGGAGACCCAGTACTTC
abundance: NA; v_gene: TRBV5-1; d_gene: NA; j_gene: TRBJ1-5; CDR3aa: CASSLQPGSNQPQHF; CDR3nt: TGCGCCAGCAGCTTGCAACCCGGGAGCAATCAGCCCCAGCATTTT
abundance: once; v_gene: TRBV6-5; d_gene: TRBD2; j_gene: TRBJ2-1; CDR3aa: CASRTGTSGFNEQFF; CDR3nt: TGTGCCAGCAGAACCGGGACTAGCGGGTTTAATGAGCAGTTCTTC
abundance: medium-sized; v_gene: TRBV4-3; d_gene: NA; j_gene: TRBJ1-2; CDR3aa: CASSHEQGANYGYTF; CDR3nt: TGCGCCAGCAGCCACGAACAGGGAGCTAACTATGGCTACACCTTC
abundance: NA; v_gene: TRBV9; d_gene: TRBD1; j_gene: TRBJ2-5; CDR3aa: CASSVNAGGAVRETQYF; CDR3nt: TGTGCCAGCAGCGTAAACGCAGGGGGCGCGGTTCGCGAGACCCAGTACTTC
abundance: few; v_gene: TRBV7-8; d_gene: NA; j_gene: TRBJ1-1; CDR3aa: CASSPTRADTEAFF; CDR3nt: TGTGCCAGCAGCCCAACCAGGGCGGACACTGAAGCTTTCTTT
abundance: NA; v_gene: TRBV11-1; d_gene: NA; j_gene: TRBJ2-3; CDR3aa: CASSQPAGTDTQYF; CDR3nt: TGTGCCAGCAGTCAGCCCGCAGGGACAGATACGCAGTATTTT
abundance: NA; v_gene: TRBV7-2; d_gene: NA; j_gene: TRBJ1-3; CDR3aa: CASSFAFSSGNTIYF; CDR3nt: TGTGCCAGCAGCTTCGCTTTCAGCTCTGGAAACACCATATATTTT
abundance: NA; v_gene: TRBV29-1; d_gene: TRBD2; j_gene: TRBJ2-5; CDR3aa: CSVDASGRAQETQYF; CDR3nt: TGCAGCGTTGATGCTAGCGGGAGGGCCCAAGAGACCCAGTACTTC
abundance: few; v_gene: TRBV19; d_gene: NA; j_gene: TRBJ2-2; CDR3aa: CASSWASTGELFF; CDR3nt: TGTGCCAGTAGTTGGGCAAGCACCGGGGAGCTGTTTTTT